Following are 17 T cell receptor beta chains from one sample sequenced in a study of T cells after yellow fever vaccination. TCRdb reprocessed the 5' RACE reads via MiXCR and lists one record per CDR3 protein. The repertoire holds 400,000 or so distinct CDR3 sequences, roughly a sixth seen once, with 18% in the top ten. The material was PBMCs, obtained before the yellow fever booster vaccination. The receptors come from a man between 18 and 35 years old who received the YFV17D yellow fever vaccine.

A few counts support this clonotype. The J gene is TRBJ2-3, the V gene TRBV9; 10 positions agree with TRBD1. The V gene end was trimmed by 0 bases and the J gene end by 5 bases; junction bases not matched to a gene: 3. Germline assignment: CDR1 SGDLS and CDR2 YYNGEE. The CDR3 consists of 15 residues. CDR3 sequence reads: CASSVEGDRGDTQYF. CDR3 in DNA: TGTGCCAGCAGCGTAGAGGGGGACAGGGGAGATACGCAGTATTTT. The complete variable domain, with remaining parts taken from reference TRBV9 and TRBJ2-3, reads DSGVTQTPKHLITATGQRVTLRCSPRSGDLSVYWYQQSLDQGLQFLIQYYNGEERAKGNILERFSAQQFPDLHSELNLSSLELGDSALYFCASSVEGDRGDTQYFGPGTRLTVL.

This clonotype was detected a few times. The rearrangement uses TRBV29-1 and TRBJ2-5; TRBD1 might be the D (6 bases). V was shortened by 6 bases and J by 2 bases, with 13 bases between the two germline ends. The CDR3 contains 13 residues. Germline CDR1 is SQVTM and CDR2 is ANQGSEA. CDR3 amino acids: CSVPEQGQETQYF. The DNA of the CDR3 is TGCAGCGTGCCTGAACAGGGACAAGAGACCCAGTACTTC.

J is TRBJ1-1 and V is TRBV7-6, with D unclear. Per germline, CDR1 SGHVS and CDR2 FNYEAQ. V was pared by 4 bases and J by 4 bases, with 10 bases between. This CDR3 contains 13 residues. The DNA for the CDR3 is TGTGCCAGCAGCTCGAGGACGGGCACTGAAGCTTTCTTT. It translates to CASSSRTGTEAFF. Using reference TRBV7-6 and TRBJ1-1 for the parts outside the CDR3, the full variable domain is GAGVSQSPRYKVTKRGQDVALRCDPISGHVSLYWYRQALGQGPEFLTYFNYEAQQDKSGLPNDRFSAERPEGSISTLTIQRTEQRDSAMYRCASSSRTGTEAFFGQGTRLTVV.

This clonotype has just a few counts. CDR3 bases: TGCAGTGGGAGAGAAGCGAGCTCCTACGAGCAGTACGTC. It specifies CSGREASSYEQYV. The J gene is TRBJ2-7, the V gene TRBV20-1; D is unclear. Germline CDR1 and CDR2: DFQATT and SNEGSKA (reference sequence). Trimming stripped 7 bases from V and 0 bases from J, with 13 bases between. The CDR3 loop spans 13 amino acids.

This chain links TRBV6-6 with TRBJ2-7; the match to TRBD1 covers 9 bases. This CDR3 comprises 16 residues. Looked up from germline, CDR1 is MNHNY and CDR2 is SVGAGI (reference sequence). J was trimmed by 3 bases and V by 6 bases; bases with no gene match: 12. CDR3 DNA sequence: TGTGCCAGCAGACCCAGTTGGGACAGGGAATTCTACGAGCAGTACGTC. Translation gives CASRPSWDREFYEQYV.

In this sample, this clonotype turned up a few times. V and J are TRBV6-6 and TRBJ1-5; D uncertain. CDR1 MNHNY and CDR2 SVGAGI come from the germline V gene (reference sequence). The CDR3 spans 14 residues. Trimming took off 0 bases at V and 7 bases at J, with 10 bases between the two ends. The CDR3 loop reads CASSYSKVAQPQHF. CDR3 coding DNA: TGTGCCAGCAGTTACTCGAAGGTGGCGCAGCCCCAGCATTTT.

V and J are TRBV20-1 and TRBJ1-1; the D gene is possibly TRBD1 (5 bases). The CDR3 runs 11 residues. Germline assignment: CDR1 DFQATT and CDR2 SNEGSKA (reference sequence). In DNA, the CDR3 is TGCACCCATTGGAGGGGAACTGAAGCTTTCTTT. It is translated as CTHWRGTEAFF.

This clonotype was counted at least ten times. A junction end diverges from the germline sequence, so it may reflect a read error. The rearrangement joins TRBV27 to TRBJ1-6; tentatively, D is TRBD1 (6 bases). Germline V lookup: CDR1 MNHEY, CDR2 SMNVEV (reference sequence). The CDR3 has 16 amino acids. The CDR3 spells CASGLREGEYNSPLHF. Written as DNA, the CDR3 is TGTGCCAGCGGTTTGCGGGAGGGGGAATATAATTCACCCCTCCACTTT.

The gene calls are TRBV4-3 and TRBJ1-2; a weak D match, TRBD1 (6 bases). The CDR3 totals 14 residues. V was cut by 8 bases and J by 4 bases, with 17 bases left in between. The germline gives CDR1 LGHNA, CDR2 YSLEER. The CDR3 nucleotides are TGCGCCAGCCGTCCCTGGGGGGGGCCCTATGGCTACACCTTC. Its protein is CASRPWGGPYGYTF.

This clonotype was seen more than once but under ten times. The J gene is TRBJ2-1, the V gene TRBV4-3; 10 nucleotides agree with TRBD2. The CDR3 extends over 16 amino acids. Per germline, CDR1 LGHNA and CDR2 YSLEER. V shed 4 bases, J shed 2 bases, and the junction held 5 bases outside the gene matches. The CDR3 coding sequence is TGCGCCAGCAGCCGAGGCCTAGCGGGGGCCTACAATGAGCAGTTCTTC. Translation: CASSRGLAGAYNEQFF.

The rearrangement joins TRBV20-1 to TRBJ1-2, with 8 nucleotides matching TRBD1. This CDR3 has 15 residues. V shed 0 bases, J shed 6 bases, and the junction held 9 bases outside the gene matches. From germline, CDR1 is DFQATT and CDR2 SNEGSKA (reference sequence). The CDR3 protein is CSARDWEQGGDGYTF. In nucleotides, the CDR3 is TGCAGTGCTAGAGATTGGGAACAGGGGGGAGATGGCTACACCTTC.

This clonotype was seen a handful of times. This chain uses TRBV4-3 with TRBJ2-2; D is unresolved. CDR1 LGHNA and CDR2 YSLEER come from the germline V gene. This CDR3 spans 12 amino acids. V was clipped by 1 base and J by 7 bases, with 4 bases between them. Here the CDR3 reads CASSQVVGELFF. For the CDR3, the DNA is TGCGCCAGCAGCCAAGTGGTCGGGGAGCTGTTTTTT.

The CDR3 is CASSLGPEGHYGYTF. For the CDR3, the DNA is TGTGCCAGCAGTTTAGGCCCCGAGGGTCACTATGGCTACACCTTC. V usage is TRBV28 and J usage is TRBJ1-2, with D hard to call. Germline CDR1 is MDHEN and CDR2 is SYDVKM. CDR3 size: 15 residues. Trimming took 2 bases from V and 3 from J, leaving 13 bases between them.

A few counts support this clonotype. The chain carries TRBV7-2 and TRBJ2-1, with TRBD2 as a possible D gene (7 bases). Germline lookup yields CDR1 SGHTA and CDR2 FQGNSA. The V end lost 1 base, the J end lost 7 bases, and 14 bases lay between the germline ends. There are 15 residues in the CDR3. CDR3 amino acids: CASSLDGGAWNEQFF. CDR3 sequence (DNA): TGTGCCAGCAGCTTAGATGGGGGGGCCTGGAATGAGCAGTTCTTC. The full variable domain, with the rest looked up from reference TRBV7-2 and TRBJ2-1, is GAGVSQSPSNKVTEKGKDVELRCDPISGHTALYWYRQSLGQGLEFLIYFQGNSAPDKSGLPSDRFSAERTGGSVSTLTIQRTQQEDSAVYLCASSLDGGAWNEQFFGPGTRLTVL.

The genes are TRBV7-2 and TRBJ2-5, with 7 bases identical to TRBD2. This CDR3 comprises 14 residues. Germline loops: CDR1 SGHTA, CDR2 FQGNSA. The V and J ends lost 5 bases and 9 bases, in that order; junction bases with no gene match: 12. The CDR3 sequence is CASSPTGGGSAQYF. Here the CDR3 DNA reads TGTGCCAGCAGCCCCACGGGGGGAGGATCGGCCCAGTACTTC.

CDR3 region: CASSQPPPSSPLHF. DNA for the CDR3: TGTGCCAGCAGCCAGCCCCCACCGAGTTCACCCCTCCACTTT. The V and J genes are TRBV14 and TRBJ1-6, with D unclear. The length of the CDR3 is 14 residues. In germline, CDR1 is SGHDN, CDR2 FVKESK. V lost 3 bases, J lost 9 bases, and 12 bases lay in between.

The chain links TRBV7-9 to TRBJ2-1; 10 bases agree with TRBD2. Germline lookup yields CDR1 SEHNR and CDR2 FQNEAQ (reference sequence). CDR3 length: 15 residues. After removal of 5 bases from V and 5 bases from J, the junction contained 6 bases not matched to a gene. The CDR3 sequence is CASSAGLAEDNEQFF. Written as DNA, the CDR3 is TGTGCCAGCAGCGCCGGACTAGCGGAGGACAATGAGCAGTTCTTC.